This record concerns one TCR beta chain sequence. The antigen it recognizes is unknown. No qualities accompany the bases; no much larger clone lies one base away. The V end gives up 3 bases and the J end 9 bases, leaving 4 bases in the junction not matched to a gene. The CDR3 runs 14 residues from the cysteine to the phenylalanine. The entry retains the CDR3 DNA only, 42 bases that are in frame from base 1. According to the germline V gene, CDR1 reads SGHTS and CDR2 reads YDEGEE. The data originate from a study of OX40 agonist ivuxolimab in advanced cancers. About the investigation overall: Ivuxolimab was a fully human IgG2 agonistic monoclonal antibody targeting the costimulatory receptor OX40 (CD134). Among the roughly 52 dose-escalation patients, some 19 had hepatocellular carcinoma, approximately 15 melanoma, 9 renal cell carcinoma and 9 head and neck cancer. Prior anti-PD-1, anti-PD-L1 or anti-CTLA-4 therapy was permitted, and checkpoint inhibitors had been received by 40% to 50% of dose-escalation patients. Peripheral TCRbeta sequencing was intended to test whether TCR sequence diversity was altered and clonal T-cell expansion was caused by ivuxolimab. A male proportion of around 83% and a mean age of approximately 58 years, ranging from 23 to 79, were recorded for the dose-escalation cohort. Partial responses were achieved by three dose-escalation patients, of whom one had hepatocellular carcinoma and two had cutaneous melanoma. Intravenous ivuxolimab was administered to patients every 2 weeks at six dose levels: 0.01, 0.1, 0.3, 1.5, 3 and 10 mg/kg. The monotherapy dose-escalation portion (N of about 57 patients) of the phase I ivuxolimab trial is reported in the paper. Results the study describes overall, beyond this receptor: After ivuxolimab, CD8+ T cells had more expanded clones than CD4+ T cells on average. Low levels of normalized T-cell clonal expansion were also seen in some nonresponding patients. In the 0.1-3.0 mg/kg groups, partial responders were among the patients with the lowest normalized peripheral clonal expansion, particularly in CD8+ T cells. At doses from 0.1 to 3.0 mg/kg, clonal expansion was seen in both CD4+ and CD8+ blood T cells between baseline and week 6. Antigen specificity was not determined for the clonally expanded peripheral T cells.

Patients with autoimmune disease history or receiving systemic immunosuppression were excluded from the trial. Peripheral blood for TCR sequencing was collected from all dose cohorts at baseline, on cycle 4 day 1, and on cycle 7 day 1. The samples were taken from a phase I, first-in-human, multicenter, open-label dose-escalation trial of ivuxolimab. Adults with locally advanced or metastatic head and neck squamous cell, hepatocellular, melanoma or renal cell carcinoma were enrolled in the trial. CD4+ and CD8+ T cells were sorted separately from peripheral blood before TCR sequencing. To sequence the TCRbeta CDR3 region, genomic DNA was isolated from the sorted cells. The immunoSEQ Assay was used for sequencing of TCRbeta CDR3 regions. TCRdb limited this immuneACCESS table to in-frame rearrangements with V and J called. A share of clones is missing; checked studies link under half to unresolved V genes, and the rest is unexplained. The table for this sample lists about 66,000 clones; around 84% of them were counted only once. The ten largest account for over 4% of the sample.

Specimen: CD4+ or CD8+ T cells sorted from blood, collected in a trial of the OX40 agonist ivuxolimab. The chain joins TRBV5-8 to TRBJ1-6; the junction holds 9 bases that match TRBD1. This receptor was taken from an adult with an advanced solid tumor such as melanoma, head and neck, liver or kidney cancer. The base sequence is TGTGCCAGCAGCTCCGTACAGGGGGCTTCACCCCTCCACTTT. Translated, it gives CASSSVQGASPLHF.